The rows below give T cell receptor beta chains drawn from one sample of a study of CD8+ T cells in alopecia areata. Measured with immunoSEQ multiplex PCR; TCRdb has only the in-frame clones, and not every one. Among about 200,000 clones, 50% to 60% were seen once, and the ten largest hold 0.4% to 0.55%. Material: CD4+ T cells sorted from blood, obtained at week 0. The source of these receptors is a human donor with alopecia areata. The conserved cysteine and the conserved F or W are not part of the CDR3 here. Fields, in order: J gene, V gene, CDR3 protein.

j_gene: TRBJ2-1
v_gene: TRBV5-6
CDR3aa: ASSLTDRVLLNEQF

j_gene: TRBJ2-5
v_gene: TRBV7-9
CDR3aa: ASSNSAGTQY

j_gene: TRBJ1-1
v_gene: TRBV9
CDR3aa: ASSIRGGANTEAF

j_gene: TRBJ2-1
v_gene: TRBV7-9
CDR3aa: ASSPTGAGPYYNEQF

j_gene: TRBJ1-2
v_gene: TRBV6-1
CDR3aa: ASRNSLYGYT

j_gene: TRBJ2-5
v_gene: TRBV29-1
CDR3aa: SVKTSFETQY

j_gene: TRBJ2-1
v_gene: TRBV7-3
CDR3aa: ASSSLPYGNEQF

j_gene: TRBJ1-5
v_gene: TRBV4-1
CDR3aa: ASSPSPGQGAHGNQPQH

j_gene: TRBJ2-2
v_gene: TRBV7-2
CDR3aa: ASSFQGTGELF

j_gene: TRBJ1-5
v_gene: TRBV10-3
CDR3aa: AISETVDQPQH

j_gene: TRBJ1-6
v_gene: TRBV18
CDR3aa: ASSPLSGSSYNSPLH

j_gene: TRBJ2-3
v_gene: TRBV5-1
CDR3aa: ASSLGPPGQTTDTQY

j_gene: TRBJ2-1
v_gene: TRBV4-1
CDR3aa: ASSQFFVGGSYNEQF

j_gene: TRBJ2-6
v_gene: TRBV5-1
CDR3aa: ASSLGGTTGANVLT

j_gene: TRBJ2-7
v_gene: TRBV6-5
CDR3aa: ASSQWWGDEQY

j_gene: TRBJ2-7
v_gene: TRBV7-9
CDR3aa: ASSLVGASGSYEQY

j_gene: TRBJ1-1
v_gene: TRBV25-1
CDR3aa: ASTDRGRSAF

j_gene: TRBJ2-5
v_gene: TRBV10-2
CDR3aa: ASRVLTTETQY

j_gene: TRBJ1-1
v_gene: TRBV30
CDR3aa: ASARRGNGAEAF

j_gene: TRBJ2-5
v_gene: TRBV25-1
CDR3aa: ASRSYRETQY

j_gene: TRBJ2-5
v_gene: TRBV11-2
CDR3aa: ASRVAGAGETQY

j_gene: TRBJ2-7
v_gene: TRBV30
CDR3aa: AWNNLGEGVREQY

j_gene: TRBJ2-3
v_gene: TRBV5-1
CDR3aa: ASSLVAGADTQY

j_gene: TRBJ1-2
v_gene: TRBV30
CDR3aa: AWDTGFRGYT

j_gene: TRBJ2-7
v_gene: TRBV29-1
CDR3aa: SVGRSYEQY

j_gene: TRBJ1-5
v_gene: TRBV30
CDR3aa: AWRTGGDQPQH

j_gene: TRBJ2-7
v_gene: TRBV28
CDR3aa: ASSSQREQY

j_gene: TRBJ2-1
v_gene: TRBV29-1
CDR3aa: SVEKDRVHEQF

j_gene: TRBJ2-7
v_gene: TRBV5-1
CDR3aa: ASSLGTPNYEQY

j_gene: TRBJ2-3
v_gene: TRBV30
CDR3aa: AWSVPSLGTQY

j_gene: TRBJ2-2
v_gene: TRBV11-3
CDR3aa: ASSRGQANTGELF

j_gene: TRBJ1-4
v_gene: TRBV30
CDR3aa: ASGREEKLF

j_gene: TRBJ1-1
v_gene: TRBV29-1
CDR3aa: SVERLAAGTEAF

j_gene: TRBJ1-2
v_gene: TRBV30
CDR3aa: AWSLNRGNYGYT

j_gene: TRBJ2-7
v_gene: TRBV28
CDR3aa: ASNSGGTVPYEQY

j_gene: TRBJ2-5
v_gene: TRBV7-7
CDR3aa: ASSLGQGGQETQY

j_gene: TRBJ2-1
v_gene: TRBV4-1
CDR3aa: ASSRDRGNYNEQF

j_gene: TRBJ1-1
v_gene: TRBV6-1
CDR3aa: ASSENVGRMNTEAF

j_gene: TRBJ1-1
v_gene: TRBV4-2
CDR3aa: ASSQGYLEGRSNTEAF

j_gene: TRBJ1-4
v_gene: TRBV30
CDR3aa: AWNLGNEKLF

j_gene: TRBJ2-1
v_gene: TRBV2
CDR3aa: ASRLGVYNEQF

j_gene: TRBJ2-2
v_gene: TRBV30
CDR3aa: AWGLAGATGELF

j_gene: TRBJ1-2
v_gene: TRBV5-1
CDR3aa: ASSSWTATFTAYGYT

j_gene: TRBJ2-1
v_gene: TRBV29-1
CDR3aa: SVAVGGYPYNEQF

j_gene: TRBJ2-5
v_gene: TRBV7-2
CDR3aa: ASSLAGQGYQETQY

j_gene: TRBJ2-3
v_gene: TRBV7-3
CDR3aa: ASSLQATDTQY

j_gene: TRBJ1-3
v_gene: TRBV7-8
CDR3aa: ASSSLPGQISGNTIY

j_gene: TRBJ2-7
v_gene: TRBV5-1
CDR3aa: ASSTGHNYEQY

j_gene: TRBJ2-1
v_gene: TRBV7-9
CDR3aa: ASSNIGQHNEQF

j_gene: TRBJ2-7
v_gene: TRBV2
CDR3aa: ASISTLGGAYEQY

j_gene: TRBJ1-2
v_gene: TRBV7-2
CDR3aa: ASSLVKGGNYGYT

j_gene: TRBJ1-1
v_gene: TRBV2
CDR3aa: ASSVFMNTEAF

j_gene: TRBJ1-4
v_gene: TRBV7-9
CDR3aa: ASSFTVNEKLF

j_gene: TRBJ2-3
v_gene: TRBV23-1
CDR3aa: ASGSSVGLGADTQY

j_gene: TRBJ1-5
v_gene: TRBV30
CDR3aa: AWSKGANNQPQH